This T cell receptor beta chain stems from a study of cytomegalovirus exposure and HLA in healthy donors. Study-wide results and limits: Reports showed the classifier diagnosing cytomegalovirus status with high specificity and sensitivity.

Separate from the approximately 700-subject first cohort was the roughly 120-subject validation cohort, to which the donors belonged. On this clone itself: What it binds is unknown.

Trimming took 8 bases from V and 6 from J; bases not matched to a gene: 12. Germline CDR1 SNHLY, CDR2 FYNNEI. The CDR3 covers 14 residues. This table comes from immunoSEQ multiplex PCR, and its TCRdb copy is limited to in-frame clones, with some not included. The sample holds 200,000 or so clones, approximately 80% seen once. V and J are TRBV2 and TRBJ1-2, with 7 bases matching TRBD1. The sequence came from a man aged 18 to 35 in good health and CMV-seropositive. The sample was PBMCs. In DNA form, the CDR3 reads TGTGCCAGCCGAGAACAGGGGCTCGGGGATGGCTACACCTTC. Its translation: CASREQGLGDGYTF.